The clone carrying this TCR beta chain showed up just a few times. Produced via immunoSEQ multiplex PCR; TCRdb's table is partial and in-frame only. The table lists 35,000 to 50,000 clones, roughly 90% of them singletons. The sample originates from a study of T cell changes during pregnancy in multiple sclerosis. The length of the CDR3 is 11 residues. From germline, CDR1 is SGHTA and CDR2 FQGNSA. The ends were cut back, 3 bases at V and 7 bases at J, with 6 bases in the middle. The sample in question was CD4+ T cells from peripheral blood mononuclear cells, obtained in the second trimester of pregnancy. The rearrangement links TRBV7-2 to TRBJ1-2; no reliable D call. The receptor's source is a female donor with multiple sclerosis, enrolled in a pregnancy study. The CDR3 loop is CASSFSRGYTF. CDR3 DNA sequence: TGTGCCAGCAGCTTCTCCCGTGGCTACACCTTC.